These 28 T cell receptor beta chains originate from one sample sequenced in a study of vaccination and CD4 T cells after COVID-19. Sequenced with the Oncomine TCR Beta short-read assay was DNA taken from cultured CD4+ T cells. TCRdb re-called the PCR reads through MiXCR, storing one row per CDR3 protein. The table includes 15,000 to 20,000 distinct CDR3 sequences, 50% detected once. As to treatment: approximately 9-day PBMC culture with coronavirus spike peptide pools or control peptides (ViraFEST assay). Their recognized antigens are unknown. The source material was CD4+ T cells from blood, cultured in vitro. Receptors originate from a human donor who had recovered from COVID-19.

This clonotype was seen only a few times. The chain has TRBV10-2 and TRBJ1-2, with a tentative D call TRBD1 (6 bases). The V gene lost 4 bases and the J gene lost 3 bases, with 9 bases spanning the gap. CDR3 length equals 13 residues. The germline V gene encodes CDR1 WSHSY and CDR2 SAAADI. DNA of the CDR3: TGCGCCAGCAGTGGGGCAGGGGACTATGGCTACACCTTC. Amino acid sequence: CASSGAGDYGYTF.

This clonotype has only a few counts. The chain is built from TRBV12-3 or TRBV12-4 and TRBJ1-2; possible D gene TRBD1, 5 bases. Trimming left V 3 bases short and J 4 bases short, with 12 bases between. CDR3 length: 14 residues. The CDR3 loop reads CASSLGLSGYGYTF. In DNA form, the CDR3 reads TGTGCCAGCAGTTTGGGACTATCGGGCTATGGCTACACCTTC.

The table lists this clonotype with a few counts. The chain couples TRBV6-2 or TRBV6-3 to TRBJ2-5; D is possibly TRBD2 (5 bases). The V end lost 5 bases, the J end lost 1 base, and 11 bases lay between the germline ends. CDR1 is MNHEY, CDR2 SVGEGT, per germline. The CDR3 totals 14 residues. CDR3 sequence: CASSTEDFQETQYF. The CDR3 nucleotides are TGTGCCAGCAGTACGGAGGACTTCCAAGAGACCCAGTACTTC.

By frequency in the sample, this clonotype is medium-sized. The chain recombines TRBV24-1 with TRBJ1-2; D is perhaps TRBD1 (5 bases). The CDR3 length is 13 residues. CDR1 is KGHDR, CDR2 SFDVKD, per germline. V shed 3 bases and J shed 8 bases, with 12 bases lying between them. CDR3 in amino acids: CATSDRDGLGYTF. For the CDR3, the DNA is TGTGCCACCAGTGATCGGGACGGCCTGGGCTACACCTTC.

In this sample, this clonotype turned up a few times. The chain recombines TRBV20-1 with TRBJ2-3; D could derive from TRBD1 or TRBD2 (5 bases each). Per germline, CDR1 DFQATT and CDR2 SNEGSKA (reference sequence). The CDR3 runs to 15 residues. The V end was cut by 3 bases, the J end by 4 bases, with 17 bases between. This CDR3 reads CSASGTVGSSDTQYF. DNA of the CDR3: TGCAGTGCTAGTGGGACCGTGGGGTCTTCAGATACGCAGTATTTT.

A few counts support this clonotype. The chain links TRBV7-3 to TRBJ2-5; possibly TRBD1 for D (6 bases). This CDR3 comprises 15 residues. The V gene lost 4 bases and the J gene lost 1 base, with 13 bases spanning the gap. The germline V gene has CDR1 SGHTA and CDR2 FQGTGA. The CDR3 region has the DNA TGTGCCAGCAGCTCCAGAACAGGGTTCCAAGAGACCCAGTACTTC. Translation: CASSSRTGFQETQYF.

This chain links TRBV20-1 with TRBJ1-2, with 7 bases identical to TRBD1. CDR3 size: 17 residues. The germline CDR1 and CDR2 sequences are DFQATT and SNEGSKA (reference sequence). V shed 1 base and J 4 bases; nucleotides not matched to a gene: 15. The CDR3 reads CSARVGGGGSRVYGYTF. Written as DNA, the CDR3 is TGCAGTGCTAGAGTCGGTGGAGGGGGCAGTAGGGTCTATGGCTACACCTTC.

The V call is TRBV27, the J call TRBJ2-2; no reliable D call. This CDR3 is 16 amino acids long. V was trimmed by 7 bases and J by 2 bases, leaving 17 bases between them. From germline, CDR1 is MNHEY and CDR2 SMNVEV (reference sequence). The CDR3 loop is CASNLQSPRNTGELFF. The CDR3 bases are TGTGCCAGCAACCTGCAATCCCCCAGAAACACCGGGGAGCTGTTTTTT.

The V and J genes are TRBV6-1 and TRBJ1-1; no firm D call. Germline V lookup: CDR1 MNHNS, CDR2 SASEGT. V was clipped by 3 bases and J by 3 bases, with 2 bases between them. This CDR3 is built from 11 residues. The CDR3 DNA reads TGTGCCAGCAGTGAGGACACTGAAGCTTTCTTT. This gives the protein CASSEDTEAFF.

The chain links TRBV20-1 to TRBJ2-5; 11 positions agree with TRBD2. CDR1 is DFQATT and CDR2 is SNEGSKA in the germline V gene (reference sequence). The CDR3 runs to 15 residues. Trimming at V came to 6 bases and at J to 0 bases, leaving 6 bases not matched to a gene. CDR3 sequence (DNA): TGCAGTGCCCAACTAGCGGGAGCACACCAAGAGACCCAGTACTTC. Its protein is CSAQLAGAHQETQYF.

This clonotype was found a few times. The chain combines TRBV24-1 with TRBJ2-2; a weak D match, TRBD2 (6 bases). V was trimmed by 4 bases and J by 5 bases, leaving 16 bases between them. CDR1 is KGHDR and CDR2 is SFDVKD in the germline V gene. The CDR3 runs 16 residues. CDR3 coding DNA: TGTGCCACCAGTGAGGTGGGCGGGACCTCGACCGGGGAGCTGTTTTTT. Translating it yields CATSEVGGTSTGELFF.

This chain links TRBV5-1 with TRBJ2-5, with D possibly being TRBD2 (5 bases). CDR3 length equals 13 residues. Germline values: CDR1 SGHRS, CDR2 YFSETQ. The germline V and J ends were trimmed by 2 bases and 5 bases, with 10 bases remaining between them. The CDR3 coding sequence is TGCGCCAGCAGCTTTAAGGGAGAGGAGACCCAGTACTTC. It encodes CASSFKGEETQYF.

The chain is built from TRBV25-1 and TRBJ1-1, with D hard to call. The V end lost 7 bases, the J end lost 4 bases, and 13 bases lay between the germline ends. CDR1 is MGHDK and CDR2 is SYGVNS in the germline V gene. The CDR3 covers 13 residues. CDR3 residues: CASNAYVGTEAFF. In nucleotides, the CDR3 is TGTGCCAGCAATGCATACGTGGGCACTGAAGCTTTCTTT.

This chain links TRBV7-2 with TRBJ1-5, with D perhaps matching TRBD1 (5 bases). The CDR3 runs 16 residues. Germline CDR1 and CDR2: SGHTA and FQGNSA. The V gene lost 5 bases and the J gene lost 4 bases, with 18 bases spanning the gap. The chain's CDR3 is CASSPGTPTRNQPQHF. Here the CDR3 DNA reads TGTGCCAGCAGCCCCGGGACGCCGACCCGTAATCAGCCCCAGCATTTT.

With respect to this clonotype: One end of the junction is discordant with germline, which a read error may explain. V usage is TRBV6-4 and J usage is TRBJ2-7, with 9 bases that match TRBD2. The CDR3 length is 14 residues. Germline loops: CDR1 MRHNA, CDR2 SNTAGT. The CDR3 protein is CAISEIRTSAEQYF. The CDR3, as DNA: TGTGCCATCAGTGAAATTAGGACTAGCGCCGAGCAGTACTTC.

J is TRBJ2-3 and V is TRBV6-1; 7 nucleotides align to TRBD1. The CDR3 is 14 amino acids. Germline values: CDR1 MNHNS, CDR2 SASEGT. V lost 6 bases to trimming and J lost 6 bases; unmatched junction nucleotides: 9. CDR3 coding DNA: TGTGCCAGCAGCCCTGGGACAGTGGGGGATACGCAGTATTTT. Translated, it gives CASSPGTVGDTQYF.

The chain combines TRBV10-3 with TRBJ2-7, with D uncertain. V was pared by 6 bases and J by 0 bases, with 9 bases between. Germline CDR1 ENHRY, CDR2 SYGVKD. The length of the CDR3 is 13 residues. CDR3 residues: CAISQSSSYEQYF. The CDR3 region has the DNA TGTGCCATCAGCCAGTCGAGCTCCTACGAGCAGTACTTC.

V gene TRBV12-3 or TRBV12-4 combines with J gene TRBJ1-6; D possibly corresponds to TRBD1 (6 bases). V shed 6 bases and J shed 5 bases, with 11 bases lying between them. This CDR3 is 14 amino acids long. The CDR3 sequence: CASSPTGDNSPLHF. The CDR3 nucleotides read TGTGCCAGCAGCCCGACAGGAGATAATTCACCCCTCCACTTT.

This clonotype was found once. The rearrangement uses TRBV6-1 and TRBJ2-7; D may be TRBD1 or TRBD2 (5 bases each). CDR1 and CDR2 (germline): MNHNS, SASEGT. Trimming stripped 8 bases from V and 1 base from J, with 18 bases between. This CDR3 is 15 amino acids long. The CDR3 sequence: CASRPLRDGSYEQYF. The CDR3 DNA reads TGTGCCAGCCGCCCACTCCGGGACGGGTCCTACGAGCAGTACTTC.

V is TRBV28 and J is TRBJ1-4; TRBD1 might be the D (6 bases). The V gene lost 4 bases and the J gene lost 8 bases, with 17 bases spanning the gap. The germline CDR1 and CDR2 sequences are MDHEN and SYDVKM. The CDR3 length is 15 residues. CDR3 in DNA: TGTGCCAGCAGTTCCGGGGGGCCGGCGGGGGAAAAACTGTTTTTT. Its protein is CASSSGGPAGEKLFF.

In DNA, the CDR3 is TGTGCCAGCAGATGGACTAGCGGGGCCCTCGGCGAGCAGTACTTC. It is translated as CASRWTSGALGEQYF. This chain uses TRBV6-1 with TRBJ2-7; 12 bases agree with TRBD2. This CDR3 is 15 amino acids long. From germline, CDR1 is MNHNS and CDR2 SASEGT. Trimming took 6 bases from V and 6 from J; bases not matched to a gene: 9.

The chain combines TRBV6-5 with TRBJ1-2, with 7 nucleotides matching TRBD1. V was pared by 4 bases and J by 4 bases, with 0 bases of the junction left unmatched. The germline CDR1 and CDR2 sequences are MNHEY and SVGAGI. This CDR3 spans 12 amino acids. Here the CDR3 reads CASSWTGYGYTF. Here the CDR3 DNA reads TGTGCCAGCAGTTGGACAGGCTATGGCTACACCTTC.

This chain joins TRBV6-1 and TRBJ1-5; D is unresolved. This CDR3 has 13 amino acids. V was shortened by 5 bases and J by 5 bases, with 10 bases between the two germline ends. Germline lookup yields CDR1 MNHNS and CDR2 SASEGT. CDR3 DNA sequence: TGTGCCAGCAGTCCGTATCCTGATCAGCCCCAGCATTTT. It is translated as CASSPYPDQPQHF.

This chain links TRBV5-1 with TRBJ1-6; no clear D gene. The V gene lost 5 bases and the J gene lost 14 bases, with 23 bases spanning the gap. Per germline, CDR1 SGHRS and CDR2 YFSETQ. This CDR3 is built from 15 residues. The CDR3 DNA is TGCGCCAGCAGACCACGGCCCGAATCTACGGGATCCCTCCACTTT. Amino acids: CASRPRPESTGSLHF.

The chain has TRBV6-4 and TRBJ2-3, with TRBD2 identical over 13 bases. The ends lost 2 bases at V and 1 base at J; junction bases unmatched: 0. Per germline, CDR1 MRHNA and CDR2 SNTAGT. The CDR3 runs to 16 residues. CDR3 nucleotides: TGTGCCAGCAGTGACGGGACTAGCGGGGGCACAGATACGCAGTATTTT. This sequence encodes CASSDGTSGGTDTQYF.

A few counts support this clonotype. The chain carries TRBV2 and TRBJ2-7; perhaps D is TRBD1 or TRBD2 (6 bases each). CDR3 length equals 14 residues. Germline CDR1 is SNHLY and CDR2 is FYNNEI. V lost 6 bases and J 1 base, leaving 13 bases between the germline ends. The CDR3, as DNA: TGTGCCAGCAGGTTAGGGGGGTCATCCTACGAGCAGTACTTC. Translation gives CASRLGGSSYEQYF.

The rearrangement joins TRBV5-1 to TRBJ1-3; perhaps TRBD1 as D (5 bases). Germline V gene sequence: CDR1 SGHRS, CDR2 YFSETQ. The CDR3 contains 15 residues. V was shortened by 1 base and J by 2 bases, with 10 bases between the two germline ends. The CDR3 DNA sequence: TGCGCCAGCAGCTTGTCAGGGTTCACTGGAAACACCATATATTTT. This gives the protein CASSLSGFTGNTIYF.

V is TRBV6-5 and J is TRBJ1-2, with D unclear. Trimming left V 0 bases short and J 4 bases short, with 9 bases between. This CDR3 region has 14 residues. The germline gives CDR1 MNHEY, CDR2 SVGAGI. The CDR3, as DNA: TGTGCCAGCAGTTACTCGGCGATAGGCTATGGCTACACCTTC. Translation gives CASSYSAIGYGYTF.